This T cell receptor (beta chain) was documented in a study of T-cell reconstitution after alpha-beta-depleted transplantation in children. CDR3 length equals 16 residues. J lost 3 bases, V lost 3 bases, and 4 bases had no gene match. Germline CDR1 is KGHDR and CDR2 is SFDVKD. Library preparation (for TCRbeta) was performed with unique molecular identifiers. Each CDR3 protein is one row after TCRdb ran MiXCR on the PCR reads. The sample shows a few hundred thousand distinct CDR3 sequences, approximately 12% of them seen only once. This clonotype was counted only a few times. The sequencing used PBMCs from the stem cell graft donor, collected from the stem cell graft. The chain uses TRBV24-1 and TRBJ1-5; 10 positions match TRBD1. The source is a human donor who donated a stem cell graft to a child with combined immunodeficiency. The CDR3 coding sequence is TGTGCCACCAGTGATGCCGGACAGGGGGACAATCAGCCCCAGCATTTT. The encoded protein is CATSDAGQGDNQPQHF.